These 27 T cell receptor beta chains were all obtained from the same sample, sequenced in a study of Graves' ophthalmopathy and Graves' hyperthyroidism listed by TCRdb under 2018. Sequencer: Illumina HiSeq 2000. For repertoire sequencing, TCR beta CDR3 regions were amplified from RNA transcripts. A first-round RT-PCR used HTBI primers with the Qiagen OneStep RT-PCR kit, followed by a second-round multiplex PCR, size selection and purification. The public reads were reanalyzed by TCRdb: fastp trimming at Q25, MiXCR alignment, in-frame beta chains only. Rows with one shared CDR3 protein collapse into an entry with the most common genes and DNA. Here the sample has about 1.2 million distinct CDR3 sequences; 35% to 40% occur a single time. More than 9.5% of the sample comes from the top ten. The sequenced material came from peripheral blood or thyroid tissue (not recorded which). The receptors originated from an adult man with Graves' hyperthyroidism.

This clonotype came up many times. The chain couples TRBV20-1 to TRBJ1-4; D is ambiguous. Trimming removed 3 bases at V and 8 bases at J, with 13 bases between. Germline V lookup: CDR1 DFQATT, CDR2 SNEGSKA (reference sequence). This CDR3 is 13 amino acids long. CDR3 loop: CSASLLSSEKLFF. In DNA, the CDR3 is TGCAGTGCTAGTCTCCTTAGTAGCGAAAAACTGTTTTTT.

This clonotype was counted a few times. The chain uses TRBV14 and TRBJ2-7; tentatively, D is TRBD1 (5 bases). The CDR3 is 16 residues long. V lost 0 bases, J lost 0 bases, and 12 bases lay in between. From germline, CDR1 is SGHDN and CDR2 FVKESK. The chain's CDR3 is CASSQEGAGDSYEQYF. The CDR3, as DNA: TGTGCCAGCAGCCAAGAAGGGGCAGGTGACTCCTACGAGCAGTACTTC.

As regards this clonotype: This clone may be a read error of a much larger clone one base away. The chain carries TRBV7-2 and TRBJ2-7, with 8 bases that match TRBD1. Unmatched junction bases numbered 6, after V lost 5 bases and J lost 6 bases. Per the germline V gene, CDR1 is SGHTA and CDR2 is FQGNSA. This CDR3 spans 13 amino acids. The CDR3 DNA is TGTGCCAGCAGCATGACAGGGGTGGCCGAGCAGTACTTC. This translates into CASSMTGVAEQYF.

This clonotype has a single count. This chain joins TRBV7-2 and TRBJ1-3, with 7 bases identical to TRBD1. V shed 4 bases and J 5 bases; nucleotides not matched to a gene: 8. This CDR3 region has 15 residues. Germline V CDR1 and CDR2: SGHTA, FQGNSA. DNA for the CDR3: TGTGCCAGCAGCTCAGGGGGGGCCGCGAGAAACACCATATATTTT. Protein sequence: CASSSGGAARNTIYF.

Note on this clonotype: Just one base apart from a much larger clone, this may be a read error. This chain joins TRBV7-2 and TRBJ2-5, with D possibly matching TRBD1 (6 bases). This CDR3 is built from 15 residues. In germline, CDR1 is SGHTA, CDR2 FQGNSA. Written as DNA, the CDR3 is TGTGCCAGCAGCGCTTACAGGGCCCTGGGGGAGACCGAGTACTTC. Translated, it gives CASSAYRALGETEYF.

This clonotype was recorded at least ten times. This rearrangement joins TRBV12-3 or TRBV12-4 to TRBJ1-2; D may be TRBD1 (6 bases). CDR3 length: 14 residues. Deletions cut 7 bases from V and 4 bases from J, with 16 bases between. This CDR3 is CASNRAGHLYGYTF. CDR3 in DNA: TGTGCCAGCAACCGGGCGGGACACCTCTATGGCTACACCTTC.

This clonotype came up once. CDR3 region: CASGLRDPAPGELFF. CDR3 sequence (DNA): TGTGCCAGCGGCCTCCGGGACCCGGCGCCCGGGGAGCTGTTTTTT. V is TRBV7-9 and J is TRBJ2-2, with D perhaps being TRBD1 or TRBD2 (5 bases each). The CDR3 covers 15 residues. CDR1 and CDR2 (germline): SEHNR, FQNEAQ (reference sequence). The ends were cut back, 8 bases at V and 6 bases at J, with 19 bases in the middle. Drawing the rest from reference TRBV7-9 and TRBJ2-2, the complete variable domain is DTGVSQNPRHKITKRGQNVTFRCDPISEHNRLYWYRQTLGQGPEFLTYFQNEAQLEKSRLLSDRFSAERPKGSFSTLEIQRTEQGDSAMYLCASGLRDPAPGELFFGEGSRLTVL.

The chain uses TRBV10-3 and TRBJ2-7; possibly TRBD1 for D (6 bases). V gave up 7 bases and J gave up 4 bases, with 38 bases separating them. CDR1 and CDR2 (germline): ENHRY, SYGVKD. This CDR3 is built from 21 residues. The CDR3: CAINSKYCSYKPSQGLYEQYF. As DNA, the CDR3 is TGTGCCATCAACTCGAAGTACTGCTCGTACAAACCCTCACAGGGTTTGTACGAGCAGTACTTC.

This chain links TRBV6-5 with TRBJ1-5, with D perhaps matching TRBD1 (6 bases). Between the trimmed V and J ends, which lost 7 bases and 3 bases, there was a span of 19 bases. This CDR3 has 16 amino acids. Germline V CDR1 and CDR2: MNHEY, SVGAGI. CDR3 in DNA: TGTGCCAGCACTACGACAGGACAGTCCTTCAATCAGCCCCAGCATTTT. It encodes CASTTTGQSFNQPQHF.

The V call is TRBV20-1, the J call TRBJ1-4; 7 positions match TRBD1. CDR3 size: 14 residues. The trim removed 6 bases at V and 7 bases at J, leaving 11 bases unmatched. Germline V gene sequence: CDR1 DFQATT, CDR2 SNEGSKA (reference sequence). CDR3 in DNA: TGCAGTGCGGAAGACAGGGTAGGGGGTGAAAAACTGTTTTTT. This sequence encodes CSAEDRVGGEKLFF.

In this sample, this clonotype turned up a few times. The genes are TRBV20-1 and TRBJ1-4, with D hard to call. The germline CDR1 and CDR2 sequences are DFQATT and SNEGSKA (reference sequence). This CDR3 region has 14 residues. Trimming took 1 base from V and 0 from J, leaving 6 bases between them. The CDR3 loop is CSARVPATNEKLFF. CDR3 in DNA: TGCAGTGCTAGAGTCCCGGCAACTAATGAAAAACTGTTTTTT.

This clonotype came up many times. The CDR3 DNA follows: TGCAGTGCTAGAGTCTTCAGGGTGGGCAATCAGCCCCAGCATTTT. It translates to CSARVFRVGNQPQHF. V gene TRBV20-1 combines with J gene TRBJ1-5, with D perhaps TRBD1 (5 bases). This CDR3 has 15 residues. Germline V gives CDR1 DFQATT, CDR2 SNEGSKA (reference sequence). The V end lost 1 base, the J end lost 2 bases, and 12 bases lay between the germline ends.

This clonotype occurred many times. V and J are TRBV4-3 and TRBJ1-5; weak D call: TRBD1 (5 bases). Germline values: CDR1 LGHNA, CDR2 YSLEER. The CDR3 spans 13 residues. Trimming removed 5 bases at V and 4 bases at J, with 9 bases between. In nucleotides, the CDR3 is TGCGCCAGCAGCGGGGGTCGTAATCAGCCCCAGCATTTT. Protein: CASSGGRNQPQHF.

CDR3 loop: CASSGQGALAFF. CDR3 DNA sequence: TGTGCCAGTAGTGGACAGGGCGCGCTGGCTTTCTTT. This sequence joins TRBV19 and TRBJ1-1; 8 bases fit TRBD1. Germline V gene data show CDR1 as LNHDA and CDR2 as SQIVND (reference sequence). Trimming removed 5 bases from V and 11 bases from J; junction bases left unmatched: 7. The length of the CDR3 is 12 residues.

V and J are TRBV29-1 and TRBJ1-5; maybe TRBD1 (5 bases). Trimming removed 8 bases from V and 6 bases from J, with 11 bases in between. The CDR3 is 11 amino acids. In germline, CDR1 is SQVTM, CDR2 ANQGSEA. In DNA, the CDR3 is TGCAGCTTGGAGGGGACTCAGCCCCAGCATTTT. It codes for CSLEGTQPQHF.

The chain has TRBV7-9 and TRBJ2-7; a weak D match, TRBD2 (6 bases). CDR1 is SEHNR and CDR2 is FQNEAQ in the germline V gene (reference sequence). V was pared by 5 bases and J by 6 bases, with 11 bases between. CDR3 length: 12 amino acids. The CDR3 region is CASSLTSPEQYF. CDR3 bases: TGTGCCAGCAGCCTGACTAGTCCCGAGCAGTACTTC.

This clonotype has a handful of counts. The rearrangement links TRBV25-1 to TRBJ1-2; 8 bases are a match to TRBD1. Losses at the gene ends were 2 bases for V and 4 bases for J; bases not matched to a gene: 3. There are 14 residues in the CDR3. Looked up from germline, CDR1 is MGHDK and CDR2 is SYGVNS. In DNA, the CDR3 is TGTGCCAGCAGTGAAGGACAGGGCGGCTATGGCTACACCTTC. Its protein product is CASSEGQGGYGYTF.

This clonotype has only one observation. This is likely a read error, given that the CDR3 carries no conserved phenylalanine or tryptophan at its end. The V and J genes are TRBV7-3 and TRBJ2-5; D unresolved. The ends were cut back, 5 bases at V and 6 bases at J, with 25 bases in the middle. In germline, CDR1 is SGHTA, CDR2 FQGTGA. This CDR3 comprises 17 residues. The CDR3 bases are TGTGCCAGCAGCCTCACGTCTGCCTCAACCCAACACAAGACCCAGTACCTC. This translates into CASSLTSASTQHKTQYL.

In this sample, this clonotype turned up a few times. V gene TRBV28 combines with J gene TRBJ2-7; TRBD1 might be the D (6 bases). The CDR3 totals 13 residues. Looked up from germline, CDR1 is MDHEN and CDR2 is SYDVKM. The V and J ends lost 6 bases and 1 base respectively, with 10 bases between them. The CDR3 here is CASRPTGSYEQYF. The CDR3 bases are TGTGCCAGCAGACCGACAGGATCCTACGAGCAGTACTTC.

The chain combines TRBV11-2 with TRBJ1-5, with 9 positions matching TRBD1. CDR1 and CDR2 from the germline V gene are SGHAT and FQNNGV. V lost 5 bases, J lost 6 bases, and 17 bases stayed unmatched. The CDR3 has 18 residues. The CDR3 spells CASSRQGQGRFMGQPQHF. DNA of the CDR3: TGTGCCAGCAGCCGGCAGGGACAGGGACGGTTTATGGGTCAGCCCCAGCATTTT.

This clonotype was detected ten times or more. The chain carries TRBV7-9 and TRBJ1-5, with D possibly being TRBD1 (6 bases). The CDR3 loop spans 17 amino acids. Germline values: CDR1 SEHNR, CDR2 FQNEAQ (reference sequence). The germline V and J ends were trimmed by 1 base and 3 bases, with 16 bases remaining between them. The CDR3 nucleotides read TGTGCCAGCAGCTTAGGCCGCGGGGGGCGAGACAATCAGCCCCAGCATTTT. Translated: CASSLGRGGRDNQPQHF. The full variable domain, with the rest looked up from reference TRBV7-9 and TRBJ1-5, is DTGVSQNPRHKITKRGQNVTFRCDPISEHNRLYWYRQTLGQGPEFLTYFQNEAQLEKSRLLSDRFSAERPKGSFSTLEIQRTEQGDSAMYLCASSLGRGGRDNQPQHFGDGTRLSIL.

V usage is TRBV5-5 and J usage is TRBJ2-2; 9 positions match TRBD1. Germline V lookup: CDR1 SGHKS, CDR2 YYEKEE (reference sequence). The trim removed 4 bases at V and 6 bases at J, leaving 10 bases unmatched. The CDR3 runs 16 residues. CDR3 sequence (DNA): TGTGCCAGCAGCCCCTACAGGGGGCGAGGTCCCGGGGAGCTGTTTTTT. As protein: CASSPYRGRGPGELFF. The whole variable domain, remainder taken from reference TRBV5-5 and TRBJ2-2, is DAGVTQSPTHLIKTRGQQVTLRCSPISGHKSVSWYQQVLGQGPQFIFQYYEKEERGRGNFPDRFSARQFPNYSSELNVNALLLGDSALYLCASSPYRGRGPGELFFGEGSRLTVL.

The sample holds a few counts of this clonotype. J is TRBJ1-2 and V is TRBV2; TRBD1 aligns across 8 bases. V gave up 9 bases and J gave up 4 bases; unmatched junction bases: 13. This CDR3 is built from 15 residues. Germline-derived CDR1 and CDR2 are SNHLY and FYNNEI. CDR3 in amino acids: CASLTDRTGSYGYTF. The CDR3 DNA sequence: TGTGCCAGTCTAACGGACAGGACAGGGAGCTATGGCTACACCTTC.

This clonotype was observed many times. The CDR3 DNA follows: TGCAGCGTTAGTATCGGGACAGGGGCCTACGAGCAGTACTTC. Translation: CSVSIGTGAYEQYF. This rearrangement joins TRBV29-1 to TRBJ2-7; 10 nucleotides match TRBD1. CDR3 size: 14 residues. Trimming cost V 5 bases and J 2 bases; bases outside gene matches: 6. From germline, CDR1 is SQVTM and CDR2 ANQGSEA.

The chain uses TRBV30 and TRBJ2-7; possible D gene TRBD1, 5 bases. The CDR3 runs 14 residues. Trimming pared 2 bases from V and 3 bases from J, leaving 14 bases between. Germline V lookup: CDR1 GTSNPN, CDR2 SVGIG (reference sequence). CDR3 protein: CAWSRVAGFYEQYF. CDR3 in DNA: TGTGCCTGGAGTAGGGTCGCAGGGTTCTACGAGCAGTACTTC.

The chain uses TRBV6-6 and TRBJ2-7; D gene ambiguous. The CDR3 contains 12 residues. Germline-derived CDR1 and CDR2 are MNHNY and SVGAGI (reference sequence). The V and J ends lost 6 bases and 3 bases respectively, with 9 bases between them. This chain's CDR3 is CASSQPIYEQYF. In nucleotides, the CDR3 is TGTGCCAGCAGCCAACCGATCTACGAGCAGTACTTC.

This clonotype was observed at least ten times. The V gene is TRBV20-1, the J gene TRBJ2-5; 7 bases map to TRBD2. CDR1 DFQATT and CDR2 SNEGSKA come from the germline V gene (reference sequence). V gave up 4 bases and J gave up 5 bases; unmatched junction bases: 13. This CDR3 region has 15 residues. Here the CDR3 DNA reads TGCAGTGCTACTCCACCCCAGCGGGGAGGTGAGACCCAGTACTTC. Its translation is CSATPPQRGGETQYF.